These 14 T cell receptor beta chains were all obtained from the same sample, sequenced in a study of T cells in Graves' hyperthyroidism and ophthalmopathy. The investigators amplified TCR beta CDR3 regions from RNA transcripts. The TCR CDR3 was amplified in a first-round RT-PCR using the HTBI primer set. MiXCR, run by TCRdb on the multiplex PCR reads, gives a single entry per CDR3 protein. Among hundreds of thousands of distinct CDR3 sequences listed, over 13% were seen once. The specimen was blood. All receptors derive from a man between 50 and 59 years old with Graves' ophthalmopathy.

This clonotype occurred many times. The chain recombines TRBV20-1 with TRBJ2-7; 7 bases are a match to TRBD2. The J segment lost 2 bases and the V segment lost 0 bases, leaving 10 bases of the junction unmatched. Germline CDR1 reads DFQATT; CDR2 reads SNEGSKA (reference sequence). This CDR3 has 16 residues. The CDR3 DNA is TGCAGTGCTAGAGAGCCCCGACGGGGGGAGGCCTACGAGCAGTACTTC. Translating it yields CSAREPRRGEAYEQYF.

This clonotype was picked up many times. The gene calls are TRBV2 and TRBJ2-2; 7 bases align to TRBD2. V lost 8 bases to trimming and J lost 1 base; unmatched junction nucleotides: 13. The germline gives CDR1 SNHLY, CDR2 FYNNEI. This CDR3 region has 17 residues. The chain's CDR3 is CASLPPPGGRNTGELFF. Here the CDR3 DNA reads TGTGCCAGCCTACCACCCCCTGGCGGGAGGAACACCGGGGAGCTGTTTTTT.

A few counts support this clonotype. The chain combines TRBV7-8 with TRBJ2-5; 7 bases fit TRBD1. J was trimmed by 5 bases and V by 5 bases; bases with no gene match: 14. Germline V gene sequence: CDR1 SGHVS, CDR2 FQNEAQ. CDR3 size: 16 residues. DNA of the CDR3: TGTGCCAGCAGCGACCCATTATACAGGGGTTTGGAGACCCAGTACTTC. Translating it yields CASSDPLYRGLETQYF.

On this clonotype itself: This may arise from a read error, as a much more abundant clone is one base away. V is TRBV2 and J is TRBJ1-3; 9 nucleotides line up with TRBD1. Germline assignment: CDR1 SNHLY and CDR2 FYNNEI. The CDR3 is made up of 13 amino acids. The CDR3 protein is CASDRGTGNTVYF. In DNA form, the CDR3 reads TGTGCCAGCGACAGGGGGACAGGAAACACCGTATATTTT.

This clonotype appeared many times. The V and J genes are TRBV30 and TRBJ1-1, with D possibly being TRBD1 (5 bases). The germline V and J ends were trimmed by 0 bases and 4 bases, with 12 bases remaining between them. From germline, CDR1 is GTSNPN and CDR2 SVGIG (reference sequence). The CDR3 contains 14 residues. The CDR3 nucleotides read TGTGCCTGGAGTGTGCTTATAAGGGGCACTGAAGCTTTCTTT. This encodes CAWSVLIRGTEAFF.

This clonotype was found many times. The rearrangement uses TRBV28 and TRBJ2-7; 11 bases are a match to TRBD2. The CDR3 is made up of 15 amino acids. Looked up from germline, CDR1 is MDHEN and CDR2 is SYDVKM. V was pared by 3 bases and J by 5 bases, with 6 bases of the junction left unmatched. The CDR3 spells CASSLSVAGGNEQYF. CDR3 bases: TGTGCCAGCAGTTTGTCGGTAGCGGGAGGGAACGAGCAGTACTTC.

This chain links TRBV19 with TRBJ2-1, with D possibly TRBD1 on 5 matching bases. The CDR3 runs 15 residues. The germline V gene encodes CDR1 LNHDA and CDR2 SQIVND (reference sequence). V gave up 7 bases and J gave up 0 bases, with 13 bases separating them. CDR3 nucleotides: TGTGCCAGTAAATCCAGGGCTAGCTCCTACAATGAGCAGTTCTTC. This sequence encodes CASKSRASSYNEQFF. Drawing the rest from reference TRBV19 and TRBJ2-1, the complete variable domain is DGGITQSPKYLFRKEGQNVTLSCEQNLNHDAMYWYRQDPGQGLRLIYYSQIVNDFQKGDIAEGYSVSREKKESFPLTVTSAQKNPTAFYLCASKSRASSYNEQFFGPGTRLTVL.

This clonotype has only a few counts. The chain carries TRBV19 and TRBJ2-2; unclear D gene. The germline V gene encodes CDR1 LNHDA and CDR2 SQIVND (reference sequence). The CDR3 sequence is 13 residues long. V was cut by 9 bases and J by 6 bases, with 14 bases left in between. The CDR3 nucleotides are TGTGCCAGCCGGTCGCTAGGCCCCGGGGAGCTGTTTTTT. It translates to CASRSLGPGELFF. Based on the CDR3 plus reference TRBV19 and TRBJ2-2, the full variable domain is DGGITQSPKYLFRKEGQNVTLSCEQNLNHDAMYWYRQDPGQGLRLIYYSQIVNDFQKGDIAEGYSVSREKKESFPLTVTSAQKNPTAFYLCASRSLGPGELFFGEGSRLTVL.

This clonotype was detected a few times. A much larger clonotype is one base distant, so this may be a read error. The gene calls are TRBV2 and TRBJ1-5; D remains unclear. Germline values: CDR1 SNHLY, CDR2 FYNNEI. The CDR3 extends over 15 amino acids. The CDR3 here is CASSAQRAENQPRHF. The CDR3 DNA follows: TGTGCCAGCAGTGCTCAACGGGCCGAGAATCAGCCCCGGCATTTT.

This clonotype was seen only a few times. J is TRBJ2-2 and V is TRBV5-1; 7 bases map to TRBD2. Germline-derived CDR1 and CDR2 are SGHRS and YFSETQ. V lost 0 bases and J lost 5; bases outside the gene matches: 7. This CDR3 is 16 amino acids long. CDR3 DNA: TGCGCCAGCAGCTTGGATCTAGCGGAACCTACCGGGGAGCTGTTTTTT. Translating it yields CASSLDLAEPTGELFF.

This clonotype was detected ten times or more. The chain couples TRBV20-1 to TRBJ1-5; D gene unclear. This CDR3 has 13 amino acids. Per the germline V gene, CDR1 is DFQATT and CDR2 is SNEGSKA (reference sequence). V was trimmed by 8 bases and J by 3 bases, leaving 14 bases between them. In DNA, the CDR3 is TGCAGTACGAAGACCGCAGACAATCAGCCCCAGCATTTT. Protein sequence: CSTKTADNQPQHF.

Ten or more counts support this clonotype. J is TRBJ1-1 and V is TRBV11-3; no reliable D call. The CDR3 runs to 16 residues. V was trimmed by 5 bases and J by 1 base, leaving 17 bases between them. Germline V gives CDR1 SGHNT, CDR2 YENEEA. The CDR3 DNA follows: TGTGCCAGCAGCCCTTGGCTGGGCAGAGAGAACACTGAAGCTTTCTTT. The encoded protein is CASSPWLGRENTEAFF.

This chain links TRBV20-1 with TRBJ2-1; 7 nucleotides agree with TRBD2. The CDR3 is made up of 15 amino acids. Trimming cost V 3 bases and J 9 bases; bases outside gene matches: 14. Per the germline V gene, CDR1 is DFQATT and CDR2 is SNEGSKA (reference sequence). CDR3 in DNA: TGCAGTGCTAGGAGCTGGGGGGAGGGTGGCGCTGAGCAGTTCTTC. Its protein is CSARSWGEGGAEQFF.

This clonotype was found many times. The chain joins TRBV18 to TRBJ1-1; a possible D gene is TRBD1 (5 bases). The CDR3 runs 13 residues. V was clipped by 6 bases and J by 4 bases, with 12 bases between them. Germline V gene lookup returns CDR1 KGHSH and CDR2 LQKENI. CDR3 region: CASSSGTTTEAFF. In nucleotides, the CDR3 is TGTGCCAGCTCCTCCGGGACGACCACTGAAGCTTTCTTT.